This TCR beta chain was obtained from a study of TIL therapy for anti-PD-1-resistant metastatic lung cancer. The time point here: pre-treatment sample, taken before nivolumab and TIL therapy. Tumor tissue came from excised metastases, mostly pleural nodules or supraclavicular lymph nodes. The immunoSEQ assay was v3. Repertoires were generated with immunoSEQ multiplex PCR, while TCRdb's copy carries only in-frame clones and drops some. The data contain 13,000 or so clones, about 70% of them singletons. Trimming pared 4 bases from V and 2 bases from J, leaving 10 bases between. The CDR3 covers 14 residues. The germline V gene encodes CDR1 WSHSY and CDR2 SAAADI.

This TCR was recovered from a woman between 25 and 85 years old with non-small cell lung cancer. Sample: tumor tissue, taken at baseline. The chain links TRBV10-2 to TRBJ2-3; tentatively, D is TRBD1 (5 bases). This CDR3 is CASSVAGNTDTQYF. The CDR3 DNA reads as TGCGCCAGCAGTGTGGCAGGGAACACAGATACGCAGTATTTT.